A selection of T cell receptor beta chains follows, all from one sample in a study of control samples from healthy donors and cancer patients. TCRdb keeps only in-frame clones here, not all; method: immunoSEQ multiplex PCR. The table shows approximately 140,000 clones, with roughly 89% occurring only once. Input material: blood. These receptors all stem from a man younger than 35 in good health. The CDR3 runs from the conserved cysteine through the conserved F or W. A D gene is named only where the DNA matches it firmly. Clone size is shown for a subset of rows, as once, few, many or a class of expanded clone.

j_call d_call clone_size v_call cdr3_nt cdr3_aa
TRBJ1-6 TRBD1 NA TRBV30 TGTGCCTGGAGAAAACAGGGGGGCATGCATTCACCCCTCCACTTT CAWRKQGGMHSPLHF
TRBJ2-5 TRBD2 NA TRBV27 TGTGCCAGCAGTCCCATGGGACTAGCGGGGATAGAGACCCAGTACTTC CASSPMGLAGIETQYF
TRBJ2-7 NA NA TRBV18 TGTGCCAGCTCACCACGAGTAGGGCAATCAAACTACGAGCAGTACTTC CASSPRVGQSNYEQYF
TRBJ1-2 NA NA TRBV6-5 TGTGCCAGCAGTTCCCCCAGCTACACCTTC CASSSPSYTF
TRBJ1-1 NA NA TRBV28 TGTGCCAGCGGGCTAATCATAAACACTGAAGCTTTCTTT CASGLIINTEAFF
TRBJ2-1 NA NA TRBV4-1 TGCGCCAGCAGCCAAGGGTGGGGTGAGCAGTTCTTC CASSQGWGEQFF
TRBJ2-5 NA NA TRBV25-1 TGTGCCAGCAGTGAATATAGCACTGAAGAGACCCAGTACTTC CASSEYSTEETQYF
TRBJ1-3 NA once TRBV7-2 TGTGCCAGCAGCTTAGCCCTCGGCCCCGGAAACACCATATATTTT CASSLALGPGNTIYF
TRBJ1-2 NA NA TRBV3-1/TRBV3-2 TGTGCCAGCAGCCAGGGTGGGAGTGCGCTCGGCTATGGCTACACCTTC CASSQGGSALGYGYTF
TRBJ2-7 NA NA TRBV7-9 TGTGCCAGCAGCCCAGGGAATTCCTACGAGCAGTACTTC CASSPGNSYEQYF
TRBJ2-1 NA NA TRBV7-3 TGTGCCAGCAGCGCAGGGTCTAACAATGAGCAGTTCTTC CASSAGSNNEQFF
TRBJ1-2 NA NA TRBV29-1 TGCAGCGTTGTAAGGCTTAACTATGGCTACACCTTC CSVVRLNYGYTF
TRBJ1-4 NA NA TRBV9 TGTGCCAGCAGCGTAGTGGGGGACGGTAATGAAAAACTGTTTTTT CASSVVGDGNEKLFF
TRBJ2-1 TRBD1 NA TRBV5-1 TGCGCCAGCAGTCGGGACAGGGGTTACAATGAGCAGTTCTTC CASSRDRGYNEQFF
TRBJ2-1 NA NA TRBV7-2 TGTGCCAGCAGCTTAGCGGGCGCTTACAATGAGCAGTTCTTC CASSLAGAYNEQFF
TRBJ1-2 NA NA TRBV11-2 TGTGCCAGCAGCTTAAATGGCAGGGCGAACTATGGCTACACCTTC CASSLNGRANYGYTF
TRBJ1-2 NA NA TRBV7-6 TGTGCCAGCAGCGCTGGGACAAGCCAGTCTAACTATGGCTACACCTTC CASSAGTSQSNYGYTF
TRBJ2-7 TRBD1 NA TRBV25-1 TGTGCCAGCAGTGAGGTGGCGACAGGGGGCCAGCAGTACTTC CASSEVATGGQQYF
TRBJ1-3 NA NA TRBV7-9 TGTGCCAGCAGCTCCGATGCATCTGGAAACACCATATATTTT CASSSDASGNTIYF
TRBJ2-3 TRBD2 NA TRBV13 TGTGCCAGCAGCGGGGGGGACTATCTCACAGATACGCAGTATTTT CASSGGDYLTDTQYF
TRBJ2-6 NA NA TRBV10-1 TGCGCCAGCAGTGAGGGCTCTGGGGCCAACGTCCTGACTTTC CASSEGSGANVLTF
TRBJ1-6 TRBD1 NA TRBV30 TGTGCCGGGGGACAGATATCTTCACCCCTCCACTTT CAGGQISSPLHF